These 30 T cell receptor beta chains share one sample of origin, sequenced in a study of T cell repertoires in MIS-A myocarditis. Generated by immunoSEQ multiplex PCR, the TCRdb table keeps only in-frame clones and is missing some. The sample includes 9,500 to 13,000 clones, roughly 90% of them seen just once. Sequenced material: thoracic lymph node tissue obtained at autopsy. The source of these receptors is a man younger than 35 with fulminant myocarditis from multisystem inflammatory syndrome in adults (MIS-A) after COVID-19.

The chain has TRBV27 and TRBJ1-2; D is undetermined. Germline CDR1 and CDR2: MNHEY and SMNVEV (reference sequence). Trimming took off 2 bases at V and 8 bases at J, with 12 bases between the two ends. The CDR3 spans 13 residues. CDR3 amino acids: CASSLAGERGYTF. CDR3 in DNA: TGTGCCAGCAGTTTAGCCGGCGAGAGGGGCTACACCTTC.

This clone was seen more than once but under ten times. The chain couples TRBV11-2 to TRBJ1-6, with a weak D call TRBD1 (6 bases). Germline V lookup: CDR1 SGHAT, CDR2 FQNNGV. The germline V and J ends were trimmed by 3 bases and 5 bases, with 8 bases remaining between them. The CDR3 has 14 residues. CDR3 DNA sequence: TGTGCCAGCAGCTTTTCAGGGGATAATTCACCCCTCCACTTT. Amino acid sequence: CASSFSGDNSPLHF.

The chain has TRBV10-2 and TRBJ1-5; D is unresolved. The CDR3 consists of 14 residues. Germline V CDR1 and CDR2: WSHSY, SAAADI. Trimming took off 4 bases at V and 4 bases at J, with 11 bases between the two ends. The CDR3 protein is CASSGSGSNQPQHF. The DNA for the CDR3 is TGCGCCAGCAGTGGGTCCGGGAGTAATCAGCCCCAGCATTTT.

This clone came up once. The chain joins TRBV4-1 to TRBJ1-5; TRBD1 might be the D (6 bases). V was clipped by 0 bases and J by 4 bases, with 13 bases between them. Per germline, CDR1 MGHRA and CDR2 YSYEKL. The CDR3 contains 16 residues. DNA of the CDR3: TGCGCCAGCAGCCAAGAAGGTGGACAGACTAATCAGCCCCAGCATTTT. It codes for CASSQEGGQTNQPQHF.

This sequence joins TRBV28 and TRBJ1-2, with D unclear. The V gene's germline CDR1 is MDHEN and CDR2 SYDVKM. V lost 6 bases to trimming and J lost 3 bases, with 11 bases between them. The CDR3 covers 13 residues. CDR3 nucleotide sequence: TGTGCCAGCAGGCAAACACTTGACTATGGCTACACCTTC. Translated, it gives CASRQTLDYGYTF.

V and J are TRBV28 and TRBJ1-4; D might be TRBD1 (5 bases). The germline V gene encodes CDR1 MDHEN and CDR2 SYDVKM. Trimming shortened V by 5 bases and J by 13 bases, and 26 bases separated the two germline ends. The CDR3 is made up of 16 amino acids. This chain's CDR3 is CASSLYQGNPRWGLFF. CDR3 in DNA: TGTGCCAGCAGTCTCTACCAGGGAAACCCTAGGTGGGGACTGTTTTTT.

The rearrangement uses TRBV21-1 and TRBJ1-5; the D segment call TRBD1 is taken from the table without a DNA check. TRBV21-1 is tagged as a pseudogene. The CDR3 has 16 amino acids. CDR3 region: CASSKIQQGKCQPQHF. CDR3 nucleotides: TGTGCCAGCAGCAAAATCCAACAGGGGAAGTGTCAGCCCCAGCATTTT.

The V gene is TRBV29-1, the J gene TRBJ1-4; the D gene is possibly TRBD1 (5 bases). Deletions cut 7 bases from V and 7 bases from J, with 16 bases between. Germline CDR1 is SQVTM and CDR2 is ANQGSEA. This CDR3 region has 13 residues. The CDR3 loop reads CSAQITGGEKLFF. The CDR3 region has the DNA TGCAGCGCTCAAATCACTGGGGGTGAAAAACTGTTTTTT.

The V call is TRBV29-1, the J call TRBJ1-1, with D perhaps TRBD1 (5 bases). Germline loops: CDR1 SQVTM, CDR2 ANQGSEA. The CDR3 contains 16 residues. V lost 6 bases and J 3 bases, leaving 23 bases between the germline ends. Here the CDR3 DNA reads TGCAGCGTGGGGGGGGGATCCTCAGCGGCGGACACTGAAGCTTTCTTT. Its protein is CSVGGGSSAADTEAFF.

This sequence joins TRBV5-6 and TRBJ1-5; D is unclear. With 0 bases removed from V and 0 bases from J, the gap between germline ends came to 13 bases. The CDR3 runs to 17 residues. CDR1 SGHDT and CDR2 YYEEEE come from the germline V gene. CDR3 protein: CASSLGPNSYSNQPQHF. CDR3 DNA: TGTGCCAGCAGCTTGGGGCCCAACAGCTATAGCAATCAGCCCCAGCATTTT.

This chain joins TRBV5-5 and TRBJ1-6; D possibly corresponds to TRBD1 (5 bases). Germline V gene sequence: CDR1 SGHKS, CDR2 YYEKEE (reference sequence). The V end was cut by 2 bases, the J end by 4 bases, with 10 bases between. The CDR3 covers 15 residues. CDR3 amino acids: CASSFETVYNSPLHF. Written as DNA, the CDR3 is TGTGCCAGCAGCTTCGAGACAGTTTATAATTCACCCCTCCACTTT.

The chain has TRBV19 and TRBJ2-5, with D tentatively TRBD2 (5 bases). Germline CDR1 and CDR2: LNHDA and SQIVND (reference sequence). Trimming cost V 6 bases and J 3 bases, with 5 bases left between them. The CDR3 sequence is 11 residues long. The CDR3 DNA reads TGTGCCAGTAGCGGGGAAGAGACCCAGTACTTC. It translates to CASSGEETQYF.

The chain has TRBV9 and TRBJ2-6; D could derive from TRBD1 or TRBD2 (6 bases each). The CDR3 is 15 amino acids. The V and J ends lost 4 bases and 0 bases respectively, with 8 bases between them. Per germline, CDR1 SGDLS and CDR2 YYNGEE. The CDR3, as DNA: TGTGCCAGCAGCAAGGGGGGCTCTGGGGCCAACGTCCTGACTTTC. Translated: CASSKGGSGANVLTF.

The V and J genes are TRBV5-4 and TRBJ1-6, with a tentative D call TRBD1 (5 bases). In germline, CDR1 is SGHNT, CDR2 YYREEE (reference sequence). The CDR3 covers 14 residues. The V gene lost 5 bases and the J gene lost 10 bases, with 16 bases spanning the gap. The DNA for the CDR3 is TGTGCCAGCAGTTATGGGGGTTCTGGGTCACCCCTCCACTTT. Amino acid sequence: CASSYGGSGSPLHF.

CDR3 amino acids: CASSLRETQYF. The CDR3 nucleotides are TGTGCCAGCAGCTTGCGAGAGACCCAGTACTTC. The chain couples TRBV5-6 to TRBJ2-5; D gene unclear. Germline V gene lookup returns CDR1 SGHDT and CDR2 YYEEEE. The CDR3 totals 11 residues. Trimming left V 1 base short and J 4 bases short, with 2 bases between.

The V call is TRBV6-6, the J call TRBJ1-1; no clear D. V was pared by 5 bases and J by 8 bases, with 6 bases between. CDR1 is MNHNY, CDR2 SVGAGI, per germline (reference sequence). The CDR3 consists of 10 residues. CDR3 DNA: TGTGCCAGCAGTCAGCGAGAAGCTTTCTTT. It specifies CASSQREAFF.

The rearrangement uses TRBV27 and TRBJ2-7; D may be TRBD2 (5 bases). The germline V gene has CDR1 MNHEY and CDR2 SMNVEV (reference sequence). V was shortened by 5 bases and J by 4 bases, with 12 bases between the two germline ends. The CDR3 covers 13 residues. CDR3 loop: CASSPRADYEQYF. As DNA, the CDR3 is TGTGCCAGCAGTCCGCGGGCGGATTACGAGCAGTACTTC.

The chain uses TRBV4-1 and TRBJ2-1, with TRBD2 identical over 8 bases. V lost 0 bases to trimming and J lost 10 bases; unmatched junction nucleotides: 2. Germline loops: CDR1 MGHRA, CDR2 YSYEKL. The CDR3 totals 13 residues. This CDR3 reads CASSQEGGREQFF. The CDR3 DNA sequence: TGCGCCAGCAGCCAAGAAGGCGGGAGGGAGCAGTTCTTC.

The chain couples TRBV10-3 to TRBJ2-3, with D hard to call. With 2 bases removed from V and 8 bases from J, the gap between germline ends came to 5 bases. This CDR3 is 11 amino acids long. Germline V gene lookup returns CDR1 ENHRY and CDR2 SYGVKD. The CDR3 nucleotides read TGTGCCATCAGTGAGCAGGCTACGCAGTATTTT. This gives the protein CAISEQATQYF.

Comments on this clone: Other nucleotide sequences from this sample produce the same CDR3. CDR3 region: CASSVEGRSNQPQHF. Written as DNA, the CDR3 is TGTGCCAGCAGCGTCGAGGGGAGGAGCAATCAGCCCCAGCATTTT. The chain recombines TRBV9 with TRBJ1-5; a weak D match, TRBD1 (5 bases). Germline V gives CDR1 SGDLS, CDR2 YYNGEE. Trimming cost V 2 bases and J 1 base, with 10 bases left between them. This CDR3 is built from 15 residues. The full variable domain, its missing parts supplied by reference TRBV9 and TRBJ1-5, is DSGVTQTPKHLITATGQRVTLRCSPRSGDLSVYWYQQSLDQGLQFLIQYYNGEERAKGNILERFSAQQFPDLHSELNLSSLELGDSALYFCASSVEGRSNQPQHFGDGTRLSIL.

The gene calls are TRBV14 and TRBJ1-4; D is undetermined. V lost 0 bases and J 5 bases, leaving 10 bases between the germline ends. Looked up from germline, CDR1 is SGHDN and CDR2 is FVKESK. This CDR3 spans 15 amino acids. The CDR3 reads CASSQDRRGNEKLFF. The CDR3 DNA is TGTGCCAGCAGCCAAGATCGGCGTGGAAATGAAAAACTGTTTTTT.

In its sample, this clone was seen once. The chain recombines TRBV30 with TRBJ1-5, with D unclear. CDR1 and CDR2 (germline): GTSNPN, SVGIG (reference sequence). Trimming took 0 bases from V and 0 from J, leaving 6 bases between them. The CDR3 loop spans 14 amino acids. CDR3 nucleotides: TGTGCCTGGAGTGTACAGAGTAGCAATCAGCCCCAGCATTTT. This gives the protein CAWSVQSSNQPQHF. Using reference TRBV30 and TRBJ1-5 for the parts outside the CDR3, the full variable domain is SQTIHQWPATLVQPVGSPLSLECTVEGTSNPNLYWYRQAAGRGLQLLFYSVGIGQISSEVPQNLSASRPQDRQFILSSKKLLLSDSGFYLCAWSVQSSNQPQHFGDGTRLSIL.

The chain carries TRBV28 and TRBJ1-6, with D hard to call. The CDR3 is 16 amino acids. The germline CDR1 and CDR2 sequences are MDHEN and SYDVKM. The V and J ends lost 3 bases and 0 bases respectively, with 9 bases between them. For the CDR3, the DNA is TGTGCCAGCAGTTTGCTTGGGAGCTCCTATAATTCACCCCTCCACTTT. Translating gives CASSLLGSSYNSPLHF.

The chain joins TRBV6-2 or TRBV6-3 to TRBJ2-1, with D uncertain. V lost 2 bases and J 8 bases, leaving 10 bases between the germline ends. The germline CDR1 and CDR2 sequences are MNHEY and SVGEGT. This CDR3 has 13 amino acids. CDR3 amino acids: CASSYGYAYEQFF. CDR3 nucleotides: TGTGCCAGCAGTTACGGGTATGCTTATGAGCAGTTCTTC.

CDR3 nucleotide sequence: TGTGCCAGCAGTTTAGGAGATGAAAAACTGTTTTTT. It specifies CASSLGDEKLFF. This chain connects TRBV6-2 or TRBV6-3 to TRBJ1-4; D unclear. Trimming took off 4 bases at V and 6 bases at J, with 6 bases between the two ends. CDR1 is MNHEY and CDR2 is SVGEGT in the germline V gene. This CDR3 comprises 12 residues.

The gene calls are TRBV13 and TRBJ1-5; the D is unclear. V lost 5 bases and J lost 4, with 9 bases in between. Germline V CDR1 and CDR2: PRHDT, FYEKMQ (reference sequence). This CDR3 contains 13 residues. The CDR3 region is CASSRGPNQPQHF. The CDR3 coding sequence is TGTGCCAGCAGCCGCGGCCCTAATCAGCCCCAGCATTTT.

V is TRBV27 and J is TRBJ1-2; possible D gene TRBD1, 5 bases. The CDR3 runs 16 residues. Germline V gene sequence: CDR1 MNHEY, CDR2 SMNVEV (reference sequence). V lost 1 base, J lost 8 bases, and 20 bases lay in between. In DNA form, the CDR3 reads TGTGCCAGCAGTTTATTTCCGGGGGGTTTGGGCTGGGGCTACACCTTC. This encodes CASSLFPGGLGWGYTF.

The chain couples TRBV3-1 (or the pseudogene TRBV3-2) to TRBJ2-7; D call uncertain. The CDR3 is 15 residues long. V was shortened by 2 bases and J by 3 bases, with 14 bases between the two germline ends. Germline V gene lookup returns CDR1 LGHDT and CDR2 YNNKEL (reference sequence). The CDR3 loop is CASSQSSGPYYEQYF. The CDR3 nucleotides read TGTGCCAGCAGCCAATCATCCGGGCCGTACTACGAGCAGTACTTC.

The V call is TRBV28, the J call TRBJ1-1, with D tentatively TRBD1 (6 bases). Germline V lookup: CDR1 MDHEN, CDR2 SYDVKM. The CDR3 is 13 amino acids. V lost 6 bases and J 4 bases, leaving 12 bases between the germline ends. CDR3 region: CASSLTGRTEAFF. The CDR3 DNA reads TGTGCCAGCAGCTTGACAGGACGCACTGAAGCTTTCTTT. The full variable domain, rest sourced from reference TRBV28 and TRBJ1-1, is DVKVTQSSRYLVKRTGEKVFLECVQDMDHENMFWYRQDPGLGLRLIYFSYDVKMKEKGDIPEGYSVSREKKERFSLILESASTNQTSMYLCASSLTGRTEAFFGQGTRLTVV.

Written as DNA, the CDR3 is TGTGCCAGCAGCTTAGATATAGCGGGGGGCTACGAGCAGTACTTC. This translates into CASSLDIAGGYEQYF. The chain uses TRBV7-2 and TRBJ2-7; TRBD2 matches at 10 bases. The CDR3 has 15 amino acids. The V gene end was trimmed by 1 base and the J gene end by 3 bases; junction bases not matched to a gene: 3. Germline CDR1 is SGHTA and CDR2 is FQGNSA.